Below are 23 T cell receptor beta chains sequenced from a single sample in a study of blood T cell repertoires in COVID-19. This table comes from immunoSEQ multiplex PCR, and its TCRdb copy is limited to in-frame clones, with some not included. The sample has about 76,000 clones, 86% seen once. Sequencing input: peripheral blood. These receptors originate from a human donor in a cohort sampled during active COVID-19.

V usage is TRBV9 and J usage is TRBJ1-1; 11 nucleotides match TRBD1. From germline, CDR1 is SGDLS and CDR2 YYNGEE. Trimming cost V 4 bases and J 7 bases; bases outside gene matches: 9. The CDR3 runs to 15 residues. DNA for the CDR3: TGTGCCAGCAGCTCGGGGGACAGGGGGGAATTTGAAGCTTTCTTT. Encoded protein: CASSSGDRGEFEAFF.

V usage is TRBV4-1 and J usage is TRBJ2-1, with 7 nucleotides matching TRBD1. CDR3 size: 16 residues. Germline CDR1 reads MGHRA; CDR2 reads YSYEKL. After removal of 1 base from V and 2 bases from J, the junction contained 5 bases not matched to a gene. Written as DNA, the CDR3 is TGCGCCAGCAGCCAAGTCTATGGGACAGCCTACAATGAGCAGTTCTTC. This gives the protein CASSQVYGTAYNEQFF.

The chain joins TRBV9 to TRBJ2-1; 10 bases fit TRBD1. V lost 3 bases to trimming and J lost 2 bases; unmatched junction nucleotides: 2. Germline CDR1 reads SGDLS; CDR2 reads YYNGEE. The CDR3 sequence is 15 residues long. The CDR3 DNA reads as TGTGCCAGCAGCGCCGGACAGGGGGCCTACAATGAGCAGTTCTTC. It is translated as CASSAGQGAYNEQFF.

The chain couples TRBV29-1 to TRBJ1-4; possible D gene TRBD1, 6 bases. Germline lookup yields CDR1 SQVTM and CDR2 ANQGSEA. The CDR3 contains 13 residues. V was trimmed by 7 bases and J by 8 bases, leaving 17 bases between them. The CDR3 is CSATTGFGEKLFF. The CDR3 region has the DNA TGCAGCGCAACAACAGGGTTCGGGGAAAAACTGTTTTTT. The whole variable domain, remainder taken from reference TRBV29-1 and TRBJ1-4, is SAVISQKPSRDICQRGTSLTIQCQVDSQVTMMFWYRQQPGQSLTLIATANQGSEATYESGFVIDKFPISRPNLTFSTLTVSNMSPEDSSIYLCSATTGFGEKLFFGSGTQLSVL.

This clone was counted once. V usage is TRBV24-1 and J usage is TRBJ1-2; TRBD1 might be the D (5 bases). The germline V and J ends were trimmed by 2 bases and 4 bases, with 10 bases remaining between them. Germline V gene sequence: CDR1 KGHDR, CDR2 SFDVKD. The CDR3 runs to 14 residues. The CDR3 is CATSDSRGGYGYTF. DNA of the CDR3: TGTGCCACCAGTGATTCAAGGGGTGGCTATGGCTACACCTTC.

The chain uses TRBV11-2 and TRBJ1-1; no clear D. V lost 4 bases and J lost 9, with 9 bases in between. There are 11 residues in the CDR3. Germline-derived CDR1 and CDR2 are SGHAT and FQNNGV. CDR3 nucleotide sequence: TGTGCCAGCAGCTCCCCCCTAAAAGCTTTCTTT. Its translation: CASSSPLKAFF. Based on the CDR3 plus reference TRBV11-2 and TRBJ1-1, the full variable domain is EAGVAQSPRYKIIEKRQSVAFWCNPISGHATLYWYQQILGQGPKLLIQFQNNGVVDDSQLPKDRFSAERLKGVDSTLKIQPAKLEDSAVYLCASSSPLKAFFGQGTRLTVV.

Here the CDR3 reads CASSYSGTPAGYTF. CDR3 sequence (DNA): TGTGCCAGCAGTTACTCGGGGACACCCGCCGGCTACACCTTC. The V and J genes are TRBV6-6 and TRBJ1-2; perhaps TRBD1 as D (6 bases). The CDR3 runs 14 residues. CDR1 and CDR2 from the germline V gene are MNHNY and SVGAGI (reference sequence). Trimming left V 0 bases short and J 8 bases short, with 13 bases between.

This chain joins TRBV7-9 and TRBJ2-4; D perhaps matches TRBD1 (6 bases). V lost 3 bases to trimming and J lost 5 bases, with 8 bases between them. The CDR3 spans 13 residues. The germline gives CDR1 SEHNR, CDR2 FQNEAQ (reference sequence). CDR3 bases: TGTGCCAGCAGCTTGGACAGCCAAAACATTCAGTACTTC. Translating it yields CASSLDSQNIQYF.

The rearrangement uses TRBV3-1 (or the pseudogene TRBV3-2) and TRBJ1-1, with a tentative D call TRBD1 (5 bases). The CDR3 consists of 14 residues. V lost 2 bases, J lost 1 base, and 8 bases lay in between. CDR1 and CDR2 from the germline V gene are LGHDT and YNNKEL (reference sequence). The CDR3 DNA reads as TGTGCCAGCAGCCAACACGACAGGAACACTGAAGCTTTCTTT. It encodes CASSQHDRNTEAFF.

This chain uses TRBV4-2 with TRBJ1-3; D is uncertain. This CDR3 has 15 amino acids. V was pared by 1 base and J by 3 bases, with 10 bases between. Germline-derived CDR1 and CDR2 are LGHNA and YNFKEQ. CDR3 DNA: TGTGCCAGCAGCCAAGGAGGCCCAGATGGAAACACCATATATTTT. Its translation: CASSQGGPDGNTIYF.

This clone was seen only once. The V call is TRBV7-7, the J call TRBJ2-1, with TRBD1 identical over 8 bases. After removal of 2 bases from V and 6 bases from J, the junction contained 12 bases not matched to a gene. The CDR3 contains 17 residues. CDR1 SSHAT and CDR2 FNYEAQ come from the germline V gene (reference sequence). CDR3 region: CASSLRFGQGAGNEQFF. DNA of the CDR3: TGTGCCAGCAGCTTAAGGTTCGGGCAGGGGGCGGGCAATGAGCAGTTCTTC.

Concerning this clone: This same CDR3 is encoded by further DNA sequences in the sample. This chain uses TRBV20-1 with TRBJ1-1; no clear D. The CDR3 extends over 11 amino acids. Germline V gene data show CDR1 as DFQATT and CDR2 as SNEGSKA (reference sequence). V lost 1 base, J lost 8 bases, and 8 bases lay in between. CDR3 DNA sequence: TGCAGTGCTAGAGGAACGGTAGAAGCTTTCTTT. This translates into CSARGTVEAFF.

The chain has TRBV6-5 and TRBJ2-3; D not certain. The V gene lost 3 bases and the J gene lost 10 bases, with 11 bases spanning the gap. Germline CDR1 reads MNHEY; CDR2 reads SVGAGI. This CDR3 has 12 residues. DNA of the CDR3: TGTGCCAGCAGTTATCCTGCAGGCTCGCAGTATTTT. Translated, it gives CASSYPAGSQYF.

The chain employs TRBV9 and TRBJ1-3; D might be TRBD1 (6 bases). CDR1 and CDR2 from the germline V gene are SGDLS and YYNGEE. There are 16 residues in the CDR3. Trimming left V 0 bases short and J 4 bases short, with 14 bases between. As DNA, the CDR3 is TGTGCCAGCAGCGTAGAGGCCATGGACAGAGGAAACACCATATATTTT. Translating it yields CASSVEAMDRGNTIYF. The entire variable domain, with the rest obtained from reference TRBV9 and TRBJ1-3, is as follows: DSGVTQTPKHLITATGQRVTLRCSPRSGDLSVYWYQQSLDQGLQFLIQYYNGEERAKGNILERFSAQQFPDLHSELNLSSLELGDSALYFCASSVEAMDRGNTIYFGEGSWLTVV.

This clone was picked up one time. The chain couples TRBV7-6 to TRBJ2-1; possible D gene TRBD1, 5 bases. The CDR3 contains 15 residues. CDR1 and CDR2 (germline): SGHVS, FNYEAQ. Trimming cost V 4 bases and J 2 bases, with 12 bases left between them. The CDR3 loop reads CASSSSGYTYNEQFF. The DNA of the CDR3 is TGTGCCAGCAGCTCTTCAGGGTACACCTACAATGAGCAGTTCTTC.

This rearrangement joins TRBV27 to TRBJ1-1, with D perhaps matching TRBD1 (5 bases). The CDR3 contains 16 residues. Looked up from germline, CDR1 is MNHEY and CDR2 is SMNVEV (reference sequence). Trimming pared 1 base from V and 1 base from J, leaving 13 bases between. The CDR3 DNA reads as TGTGCCAGCAGTTTATTCGCAGGACATAGGAACACTGAAGCTTTCTTT. It encodes CASSLFAGHRNTEAFF.

CDR3: CASSFSGGAGNTIYF. CDR3 DNA sequence: TGTGCCAGCAGTTTTTCCGGGGGTGCTGGAAACACCATATATTTT. This rearrangement joins TRBV27 to TRBJ1-3, with TRBD1 as a possible D gene (5 bases). The CDR3 has 15 residues. V lost 3 bases and J 2 bases, leaving 11 bases between the germline ends. The germline V gene encodes CDR1 MNHEY and CDR2 SMNVEV (reference sequence).

The rearrangement joins TRBV18 to TRBJ2-7, with 10 nucleotides matching TRBD1. The CDR3 spans 19 residues. Germline V CDR1 and CDR2: KGHSH, LQKENI. The trim removed 4 bases at V and 3 bases at J, leaving 18 bases unmatched. CDR3 in DNA: TGTGCCAGCTCACATAGAAGGGACAGGGGTCTTGGTGGCAACTACGAGCAGTACTTC. Its translation is CASSHRRDRGLGGNYEQYF.

V gene TRBV4-2 combines with J gene TRBJ2-5, with 11 positions matching TRBD2. V dropped 0 bases and J dropped 5; count of bases not matched to a gene: 8. Germline V lookup: CDR1 LGHNA, CDR2 YNFKEQ. This CDR3 has 17 residues. The CDR3 coding sequence is TGTGCCAGCAGCCAAGATAAGGTAGCGGGGGGGCCGGAGACCCAGTACTTC. This gives the protein CASSQDKVAGGPETQYF.

V is TRBV10-3 and J is TRBJ1-1; 7 nucleotides align to TRBD1. This CDR3 spans 13 amino acids. From germline, CDR1 is ENHRY and CDR2 SYGVKD. V was clipped by 10 bases and J by 1 base; unmatched bases: 6. The CDR3 DNA reads TGTGCCACCTATGGACAGGAGAACACTGAAGCTTTCTTT. This sequence encodes CATYGQENTEAFF.

The V and J genes are TRBV5-1 and TRBJ2-3; D is possibly TRBD1 (5 bases). The germline V and J ends were trimmed by 1 base and 4 bases, with 10 bases remaining between them. CDR1 and CDR2 from the germline V gene are SGHRS and YFSETQ. The CDR3 totals 14 residues. The CDR3: CASSLMGLADTQYF. The CDR3 region has the DNA TGCGCCAGCAGCTTGATGGGGCTCGCAGATACGCAGTATTTT.

This clone showed up just a few times. The chain is built from TRBV25-1 and TRBJ2-7, with 7 bases aligning to TRBD1. CDR3 size: 13 residues. Germline values: CDR1 MGHDK, CDR2 SYGVNS. V gave up 4 bases and J gave up 0 bases; unmatched junction bases: 0. CDR3 protein: CASSAGGSYEQYF. In DNA form, the CDR3 reads TGTGCCAGCAGTGCAGGGGGCTCCTACGAGCAGTACTTC.

The chain's CDR3 is CAIRRTSGESSYEQYF. The CDR3 coding sequence is TGTGCCATCAGAAGGACTAGCGGGGAAAGCTCCTACGAGCAGTACTTC. The V call is TRBV10-3, the J call TRBJ2-7; 12 nucleotides match TRBD2. The germline V gene encodes CDR1 ENHRY and CDR2 SYGVKD. V trimming: 6 bases; J trimming: 0 bases; junction bases outside the gene matches: 6. This CDR3 comprises 16 residues.